A selection of T cell receptor beta chains follows, all from one sample in a study of PD-1 blockade in classical Hodgkin lymphoma. Clones were read by immunoSEQ multiplex PCR, and TCRdb kept only the in-frame ones, dropping some. This table has approximately 29,000 clones, around 85% appearing once. The sample consisted of CD4+ T cells from blood, taken before the fourth cycle of nivolumab. These receptors were taken from a human donor with classical Hodgkin lymphoma. Both conserved end residues are part of each CDR3. A D gene is named only where the DNA matches it firmly. Part of the rows lack a size; the others show once, few, many or a class for expanded clones.

TRBV5-1	NA	TRBJ2-1	few	CASSLDWGGPEQFF	TGCGCCAGCAGCTTGGATTGGGGGGGCCCCGAGCAGTTCTTC
TRBV29-1	NA	TRBJ2-7	NA	CSVGLGVYEQYF	TGCAGCGTTGGTCTGGGGGTGTACGAGCAGTACTTC
TRBV28	NA	TRBJ2-2	NA	CASRTPSNTGELFF	TGTGCCAGCAGGACCCCCTCTAACACCGGGGAGCTGTTTTTT
TRBV5-1	NA	TRBJ2-1	NA	CASSSDYSNEQFF	TGCGCCAGCAGCTCGGACTACTCCAATGAGCAGTTCTTC
TRBV7-6	NA	TRBJ2-1	NA	CASSSDRAGWGEQFF	TGTGCCAGCAGCTCAGACAGAGCCGGGTGGGGTGAGCAGTTCTTC
TRBV30	NA	TRBJ2-5	NA	CAWSVRLEETQYF	TGTGCCTGGAGTGTTAGACTGGAAGAGACCCAGTACTTC
TRBV6-5	NA	TRBJ2-7	NA	CATKKAYEQYF	TGTGCCACCAAGAAAGCCTACGAGCAGTACTTC
TRBV7-2	NA	TRBJ2-3	NA	CASSRGASTDTQYF	TGTGCCAGCAGCAGGGGAGCTAGCACAGATACGCAGTATTTT
TRBV18	TRBD2	TRBJ2-1	NA	CASSPPSGQAYNEQFF	TGTGCCAGCTCACCACCTAGCGGGCAAGCCTACAATGAGCAGTTCTTC
TRBV7-9	TRBD1	TRBJ1-4	NA	CASSLDRGTNEKLFF	TGTGCCAGCAGCCTCGACAGGGGCACTAATGAAAAACTGTTTTTT
TRBV18	NA	TRBJ2-3	NA	CASSFLGTSAPSTDTQYF	TGTGCCAGCTCATTTCTCGGGACTTCCGCTCCTAGCACAGATACGCAGTATTTT
TRBV10-3	TRBD1	TRBJ2-2	NA	CAISEEAGGYTGELFF	TGTGCCATCAGTGAGGAGGCAGGGGGCTACACCGGGGAGCTGTTTTTT
TRBV19	NA	TRBJ1-2	NA	CASSIGHSRHGYTF	TGTGCCAGTAGTATAGGTCACTCTAGACATGGCTACACCTTC
TRBV7-3	NA	TRBJ1-2	few	CASSLGGYDGYTF	TGTGCCAGCAGCTTAGGGGGGTACGATGGCTACACCTTC
TRBV27	NA	TRBJ1-6	NA	CASSLQGNPYNSPLHF	TGTGCCAGCAGTTTACAGGGAAACCCGTATAATTCACCCCTCCACTTT
TRBV7-9	TRBD1	TRBJ1-2	few	CASSLGTGDYGYTF	TGTGCCAGCAGCTTGGGGACAGGGGACTATGGCTACACCTTC
TRBV7-9	NA	TRBJ2-7	NA	CASSLAGPSSHEQYF	TGTGCCAGCAGCTTAGCGGGCCCCAGCAGCCACGAGCAGTACTTC
TRBV5-1	NA	TRBJ1-4	NA	CASSLVAGSNEKLFF	TGCGCCAGCAGCTTGGTGGCAGGGTCAAATGAAAAACTGTTTTTT
TRBV7-3	NA	TRBJ2-3	NA	CASSLRGPSTDTQYF	TGTGCCAGCAGCTTAAGGGGTCCTAGCACAGATACGCAGTATTTT
TRBV5-3	TRBD2	TRBJ2-3	NA	CAPLAGTLTDTQYF	TGTGCTCCTTTAGCGGGAACACTCACAGATACGCAGTATTTT
TRBV7-9	TRBD1	TRBJ1-4	few	CASSRDSEEKLFF	TGTGCCAGCAGTCGGGACAGTGAAGAAAAACTGTTTTTT
TRBV27	NA	TRBJ2-3	once	CASSLWGTDTQYF	TGTGCCAGCAGTCTATGGGGCACAGATACGCAGTATTTT
TRBV6-6	NA	TRBJ2-3	NA	CASSYPEMGDTQYF	TGTGCCAGCAGTTACCCAGAGATGGGAGATACGCAGTATTTT
TRBV10-3	TRBD2	TRBJ2-7	NA	CATQAGGPGNEQYF	TGTGCCACCCAAGCGGGAGGGCCTGGGAACGAGCAGTACTTC
TRBV30	NA	TRBJ2-3	NA	CAWSWQDTQYF	TGTGCCTGGAGTTGGCAGGATACGCAGTATTTT
TRBV25-1	NA	TRBJ1-1	NA	CASSDPYTDTEAFF	TGTGCCAGCAGTGACCCCTACACCGACACTGAAGCTTTCTTT
TRBV19	NA	TRBJ1-6	few	CASSGYNSPLHF	TGTGCCAGTTCAGGCTATAATTCACCCCTCCACTTT
TRBV6-6	NA	TRBJ2-7	once	CASSHYEQYF	TGTGCCAGCAGCCACTACGAGCAGTACTTC
TRBV15	NA	TRBJ2-7	NA	CATKLALDSYEQYF	TGTGCCACCAAATTAGCCCTCGACTCCTACGAGCAGTACTTC
TRBV11-2	TRBD2	TRBJ2-1	NA	CASSSPGLAGGGYNEQFF	TGTGCCAGCAGCTCTCCGGGACTAGCGGGGGGGGGATACAATGAGCAGTTCTTC
TRBV28	TRBD1	TRBJ1-6	NA	CASETVQGVWSPLHF	TGTGCCAGCGAAACCGTACAGGGGGTTTGGTCACCCCTCCACTTT
TRBV6-5	NA	TRBJ2-7	few	CATTGSSYEQYF	TGTGCCACTACGGGGAGCTCCTACGAGCAGTACTTC
TRBV9	TRBD1	TRBJ2-3	NA	CASSVRGFASTDTQYF	TGTGCCAGCAGCGTCAGGGGGTTCGCTAGCACAGATACGCAGTATTTT
TRBV5-4	NA	TRBJ1-1	NA	CASSPPGALDEAFF	TGTGCCAGCAGCCCCCCCGGGGCTCTCGATGAAGCTTTCTTT
TRBV7-2	TRBD1	TRBJ2-7	NA	CASSASGTGLNEQYF	TGTGCCAGCAGCGCATCCGGGACAGGGTTAAACGAGCAGTACTTC
TRBV7-9	NA	TRBJ1-1	NA	CASSLEWEARPFF	TGTGCCAGCAGCTTAGAATGGGAGGCCAGGCCTTTCTTT
TRBV6-5	TRBD2	TRBJ2-3	NA	CASSRGTSGSYTQYF	TGTGCCAGCAGCAGGGGGACTAGCGGGAGTTATACGCAGTATTTT
TRBV5-1	TRBD2	TRBJ2-7	once	CASSTSGSVDQQYF	TGCGCCAGCAGCACTAGCGGGAGTGTAGACCAGCAGTACTTC
TRBV5-1	NA	TRBJ1-5	NA	CATLPKGPGEPQHF	TGCGCCACCCTGCCGAAGGGGCCCGGGGAGCCCCAGCATTTT
TRBV7-2	TRBD1	TRBJ2-3	NA	CASSSHLGQGVDTQYF	TGTGCCAGCAGCTCTCACCTGGGGCAGGGGGTAGATACGCAGTATTTT
TRBV10-3	NA	TRBJ2-7	NA	CAISDTAGVKLSAYEQYF	TGTGCCATCAGTGATACCGCAGGGGTTAAGCTTTCAGCCTACGAGCAGTACTTC
TRBV6-6	NA	TRBJ1-1	NA	CASSFLDTGSTEAFF	TGTGCCAGCAGTTTTCTCGATACAGGGAGCACTGAAGCTTTCTTT
TRBV19	NA	TRBJ1-1	NA	CASSIQGTEAFF	TGTGCCAGTAGTATTCAGGGCACTGAAGCTTTCTTT
TRBV10-3	TRBD2	TRBJ2-3	NA	CAISEPLAGTFTDTQYF	TGTGCCATCAGTGAGCCGCTAGCGGGAACGTTCACAGATACGCAGTATTTT
TRBV28	NA	TRBJ2-2	NA	CASRDPNTGELFF	TGTGCCAGTCGAGACCCGAACACCGGGGAGCTGTTTTTT
TRBV28	NA	TRBJ1-4	NA	CASTGRDLNEKLFF	TGTGCCAGCACCGGCAGGGACCTTAATGAAAAACTGTTTTTT
TRBV6-5	TRBD1	TRBJ1-2	NA	CASRRDGTELYGYTF	TGTGCCAGCAGACGAGACGGGACAGAACTCTATGGCTACACCTTC
TRBV6-1	NA	TRBJ1-4	NA	CASSEVGREKLFF	TGTGCCAGCAGTGAAGTGGGCCGGGAAAAACTGTTTTTT